This paragraph reports one T cell receptor beta chain. The sample holds one count of this clone. Its binding antigen is unknown. No qualities accompany the bases; no much larger clone lies one base away. The immunoSEQ Assay, a bias-controlled multiplex PCR, was used to amplify TCRbeta CDR3 regions from genomic DNA. In the original analysis: Within the assay, amplification of reference gene primers was used to estimate how many nucleated cells each sample contained. To quantify the absolute abundance of each unique TCRbeta CDR3 rearrangement, sequence reads were collapsed and filtered. Productive Simpson clonality was computed per sample as the square root of Simpson's diversity index over productive rearrangements. Imported from immuneACCESS, the table was reduced by TCRdb to in-frame sequences with V and J called. These copies leave out some clones; in studies compared against another copy, an unresolved V gene accounts for under half, and the cause of the remainder is not known. V and J calls and clone size come straight from that table; D and trimming were deduced from the DNA. The sample includes some 170,000 clones, with roughly four fifths observed a single time. The leading ten clones occupy 8% to 13% of the sample.

Each collaborating institution followed its own protocols to collect whole blood in K2EDTA tubes. For TCRbeta analysis, collaborator samples were shipped as frozen whole blood, as isolated PBMCs, or as DNA extracted from either sample type. This sample was included in a study of blood T cell repertoires in COVID-19 (TCRdb year 2020). About the study as a whole: Samples from collaborators originated in the United States, Italy and Spain and spanned both the acute and convalescent phases of COVID-19. The material from the prospective study consisted of cDNA or gDNA derived from T cells, B-cell-depleted T cells, or PBMCs. Deeply sampled blood TCRbeta repertoires from subjects exposed to, actively infected with, or recovered from COVID-19 were included in the dataset. The repertoires were released in a freely available public database intended as a resource for research on the immune response to SARS-CoV-2. The samples were drawn from the first 160 participants of the ongoing ImmuneRACE study and from some 1,300 subjects provided by 6 global collaborators. The sample metadata nearly always contained a de-identified subject ID, COVID-19 status, age in years and sex. Where available, HLA class I and class II types were taken from metadata supplied by the sample provider and were not determined by assay-based typing. Broad study findings and their caveats: The quantity of clinical and demographic metadata differed by source and by participant and was supplied without curation.

From its cysteine to its phenylalanine, the CDR3 spans 13 amino acids. This entry keeps only the CDR3 DNA: 39 bases, framed from base 1. Unmatched junction bases come to 7, with V trimmed by 6 bases and J by 9 bases. CDR1 and CDR2, looked up from the germline V gene, are SNHLY and FYNNEI. The clonotype originates from a man aged 55 to 70 with active or convalescent COVID-19. This receptor chain uses TRBV2 and TRBJ2-1; 8 middle bases align to TRBD2. Sequenced: peripheral blood. The CDR3 region has the sequence CASRGTREGEQFF. The bases read TGTGCCAGCAGGGGGACTAGGGAAGGTGAGCAGTTCTTC.